Listed here is a single T cell receptor beta chain. What it binds is not known. This sample was included in a study of T cells in Graves' hyperthyroidism and ophthalmopathy. This CDR3 has 15 residues. The V end lost 4 bases, the J end lost 2 bases, and 14 bases lay between the germline ends. Looked up from germline, CDR1 is KGHDR and CDR2 is SFDVKD. It was RNA transcripts that yielded the amplified TCR beta CDR3 regions. The HTBI primer set drove a first-round RT-PCR of the TCR CDR3. TCRdb passed the multiplex PCR reads through MiXCR, listing each CDR3 protein once. The sample records 500,000 or so distinct CDR3 sequences, approximately 17% being singletons. Study results and caveats: A 13 V-J signature model discriminated ophthalmopathy versus stable hyperthyroidism.

This clonotype was sampled from a woman aged 18-30 years with Graves' ophthalmopathy. The gene calls are TRBV24-1 and TRBJ2-7; D may be TRBD1 (6 bases). Specimen: blood. As DNA, the CDR3 is TGTGCCACCAGTGACTCCCAGGACAGTACCTACGAGCAGTACTTC. Translation gives CATSDSQDSTYEQYF.